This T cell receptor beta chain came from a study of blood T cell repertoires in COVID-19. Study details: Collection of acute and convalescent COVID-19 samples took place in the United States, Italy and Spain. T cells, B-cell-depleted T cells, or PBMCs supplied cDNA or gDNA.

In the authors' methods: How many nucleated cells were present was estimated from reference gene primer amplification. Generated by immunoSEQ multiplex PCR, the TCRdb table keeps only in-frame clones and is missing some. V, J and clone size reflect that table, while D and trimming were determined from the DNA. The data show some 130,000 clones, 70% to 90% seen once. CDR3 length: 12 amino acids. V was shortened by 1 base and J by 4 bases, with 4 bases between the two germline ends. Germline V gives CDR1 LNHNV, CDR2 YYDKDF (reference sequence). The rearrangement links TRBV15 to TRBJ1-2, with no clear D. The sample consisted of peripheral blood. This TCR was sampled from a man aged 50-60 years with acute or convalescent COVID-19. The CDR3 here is CATSRGGYGYTF. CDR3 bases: TGTGCCACCAGCAGAGGAGGCTATGGCTACACCTTC.